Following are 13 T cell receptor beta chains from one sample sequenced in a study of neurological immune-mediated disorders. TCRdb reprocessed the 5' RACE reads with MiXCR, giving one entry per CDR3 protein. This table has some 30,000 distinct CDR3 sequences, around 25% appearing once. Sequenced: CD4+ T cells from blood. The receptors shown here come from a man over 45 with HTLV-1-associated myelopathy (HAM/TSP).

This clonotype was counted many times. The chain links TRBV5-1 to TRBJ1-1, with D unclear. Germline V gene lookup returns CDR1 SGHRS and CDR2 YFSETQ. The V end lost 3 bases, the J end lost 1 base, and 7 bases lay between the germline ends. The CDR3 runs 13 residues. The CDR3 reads CASSWTANTEAFF. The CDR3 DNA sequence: TGCGCCAGCAGCTGGACCGCGAACACTGAAGCTTTCTTT. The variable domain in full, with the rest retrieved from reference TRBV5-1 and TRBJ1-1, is KAGVTQTPRYLIKTRGQQVTLSCSPISGHRSVSWYQQTPGQGLQFLFEYFSETQRNKGNFPGRFSGRQFSNSRSEMNVSTLELGDSALYLCASSWTANTEAFFGQGTRLTVV.

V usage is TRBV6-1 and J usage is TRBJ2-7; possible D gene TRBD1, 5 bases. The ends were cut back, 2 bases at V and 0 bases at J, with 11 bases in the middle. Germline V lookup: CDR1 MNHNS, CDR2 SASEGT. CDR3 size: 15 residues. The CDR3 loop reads CASSEPGQGSYEQYF. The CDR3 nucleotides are TGTGCCAGCAGTGAACCAGGACAAGGCTCCTACGAGCAGTACTTC.

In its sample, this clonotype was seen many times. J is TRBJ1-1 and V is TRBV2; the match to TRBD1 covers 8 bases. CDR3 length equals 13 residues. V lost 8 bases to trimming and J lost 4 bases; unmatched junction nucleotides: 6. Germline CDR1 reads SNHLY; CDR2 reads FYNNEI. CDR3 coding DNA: TGTGCCAGCGGACAGGGACTTAGCACTGAAGCTTTCTTT. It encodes CASGQGLSTEAFF.

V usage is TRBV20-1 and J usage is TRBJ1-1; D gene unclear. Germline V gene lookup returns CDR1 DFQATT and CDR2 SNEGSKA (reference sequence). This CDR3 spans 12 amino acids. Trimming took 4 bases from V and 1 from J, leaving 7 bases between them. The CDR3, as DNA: TGCAGTGCTAAGGACGGGAACACTGAAGCTTTCTTT. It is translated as CSAKDGNTEAFF.

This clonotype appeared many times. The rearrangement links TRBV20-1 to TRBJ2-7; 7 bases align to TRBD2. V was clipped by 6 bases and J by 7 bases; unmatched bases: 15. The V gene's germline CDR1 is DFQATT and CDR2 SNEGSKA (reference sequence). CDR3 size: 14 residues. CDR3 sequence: CSAESGTTREEQYF. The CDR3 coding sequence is TGCAGTGCCGAGTCCGGGACTACGAGGGAAGAGCAGTACTTC.

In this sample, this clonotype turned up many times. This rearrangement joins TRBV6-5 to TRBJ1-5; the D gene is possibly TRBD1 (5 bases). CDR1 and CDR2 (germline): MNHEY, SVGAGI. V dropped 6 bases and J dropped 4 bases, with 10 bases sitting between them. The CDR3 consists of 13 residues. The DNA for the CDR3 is TGTGCCAGCAGACCCGGGGGTAATCAGCCCCAGCATTTT. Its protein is CASRPGGNQPQHF.

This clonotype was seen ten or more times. This CDR3 reads CASSQIKRNTIYF. The CDR3 nucleotides read TGTGCCAGCAGCCAAATTAAGAGAAACACCATATATTTT. This chain uses TRBV3-1 with TRBJ1-3; no clear D. The CDR3 totals 13 residues. Trimming took 2 bases from V and 5 from J, leaving 7 bases between them. The germline V gene has CDR1 LGHDT and CDR2 YNNKEL (reference sequence).

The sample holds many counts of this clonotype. CDR3 in DNA: TGTGCCAGCAGTTTATTAGGCAGGGGCTTCAACTATGGCTACACCTTC. It translates to CASSLLGRGFNYGYTF. The chain employs TRBV27 and TRBJ1-2, with a possible D match to TRBD1 (6 bases). Trimming took off 1 base at V and 2 bases at J, with 14 bases between the two ends. This CDR3 is built from 16 residues. CDR1 and CDR2 from the germline V gene are MNHEY and SMNVEV (reference sequence).

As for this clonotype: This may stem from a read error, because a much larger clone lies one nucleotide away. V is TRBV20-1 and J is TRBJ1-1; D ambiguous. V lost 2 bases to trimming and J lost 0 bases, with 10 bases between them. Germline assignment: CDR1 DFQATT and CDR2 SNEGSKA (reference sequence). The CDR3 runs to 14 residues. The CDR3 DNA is TGCAGTGCTAGAATGCCAGAATTGAACACTGAAGCTTTCTTT. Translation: CSARMPELNTEAFF.

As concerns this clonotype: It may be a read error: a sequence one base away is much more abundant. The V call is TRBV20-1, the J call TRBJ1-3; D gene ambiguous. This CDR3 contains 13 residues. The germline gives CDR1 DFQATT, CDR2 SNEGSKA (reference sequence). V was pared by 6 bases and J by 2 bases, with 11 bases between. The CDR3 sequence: CSAPYVAGNTIYF. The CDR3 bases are TGCAGTGCCCCCTATGTGGCTGGAAACACCATATATTTT.

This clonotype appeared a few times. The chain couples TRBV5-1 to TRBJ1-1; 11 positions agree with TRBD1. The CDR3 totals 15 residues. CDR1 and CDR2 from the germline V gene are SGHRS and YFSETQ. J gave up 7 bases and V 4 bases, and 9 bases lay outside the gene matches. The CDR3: CASSTGQGARGEAFF. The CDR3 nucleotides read TGCGCCAGCAGCACCGGACAGGGGGCACGGGGTGAAGCTTTCTTT. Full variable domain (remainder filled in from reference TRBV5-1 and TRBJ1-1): KAGVTQTPRYLIKTRGQQVTLSCSPISGHRSVSWYQQTPGQGLQFLFEYFSETQRNKGNFPGRFSGRQFSNSRSEMNVSTLELGDSALYLCASSTGQGARGEAFFGQGTRLTVV.

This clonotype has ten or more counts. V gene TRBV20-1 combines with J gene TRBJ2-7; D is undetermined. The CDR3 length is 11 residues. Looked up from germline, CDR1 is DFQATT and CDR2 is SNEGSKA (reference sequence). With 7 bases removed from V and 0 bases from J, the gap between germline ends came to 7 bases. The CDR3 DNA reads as TGCAGTGGGGTGAGCTCCTACGAGCAGTACTTC. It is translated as CSGVSSYEQYF.

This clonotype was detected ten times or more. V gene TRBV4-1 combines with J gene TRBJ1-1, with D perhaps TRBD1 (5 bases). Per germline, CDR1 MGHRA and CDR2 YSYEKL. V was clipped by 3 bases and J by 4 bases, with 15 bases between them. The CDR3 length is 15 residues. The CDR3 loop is CASSQFGGGGTEAFF. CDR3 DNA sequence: TGCGCCAGCAGCCAGTTTGGGGGGGGAGGCACTGAAGCTTTCTTT.